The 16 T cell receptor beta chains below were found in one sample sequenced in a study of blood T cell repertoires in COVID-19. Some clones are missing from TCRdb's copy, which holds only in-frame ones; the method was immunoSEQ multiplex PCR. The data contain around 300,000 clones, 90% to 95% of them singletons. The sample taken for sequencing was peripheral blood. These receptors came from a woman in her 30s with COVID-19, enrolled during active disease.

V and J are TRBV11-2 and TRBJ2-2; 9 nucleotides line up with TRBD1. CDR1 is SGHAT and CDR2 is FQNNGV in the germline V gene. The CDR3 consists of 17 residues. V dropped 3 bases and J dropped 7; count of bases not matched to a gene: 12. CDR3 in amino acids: CASSLTRSRDRVGELFF. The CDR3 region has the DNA TGTGCCAGCAGCTTGACCCGGTCCCGGGACAGGGTCGGGGAGCTGTTTTTT. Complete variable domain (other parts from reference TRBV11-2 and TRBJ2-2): EAGVAQSPRYKIIEKRQSVAFWCNPISGHATLYWYQQILGQGPKLLIQFQNNGVVDDSQLPKDRFSAERLKGVDSTLKIQPAKLEDSAVYLCASSLTRSRDRVGELFFGEGSRLTVL.

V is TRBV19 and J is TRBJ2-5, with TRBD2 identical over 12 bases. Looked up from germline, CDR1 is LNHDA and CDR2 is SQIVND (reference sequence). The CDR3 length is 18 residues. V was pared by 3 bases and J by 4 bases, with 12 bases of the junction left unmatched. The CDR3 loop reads CASSMVLAGGWDRETQYF. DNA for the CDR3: TGTGCCAGTAGTATGGTACTAGCGGGAGGATGGGATAGAGAGACCCAGTACTTC.

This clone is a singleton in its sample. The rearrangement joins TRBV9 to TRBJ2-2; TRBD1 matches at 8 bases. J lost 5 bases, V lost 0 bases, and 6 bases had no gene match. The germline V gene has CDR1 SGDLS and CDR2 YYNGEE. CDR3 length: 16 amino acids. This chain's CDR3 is CASSVAWTGSTGELFF. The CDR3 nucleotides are TGTGCCAGCAGCGTAGCTTGGACAGGGAGTACCGGGGAGCTGTTTTTT. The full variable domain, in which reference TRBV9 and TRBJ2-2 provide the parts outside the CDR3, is DSGVTQTPKHLITATGQRVTLRCSPRSGDLSVYWYQQSLDQGLQFLIQYYNGEERAKGNILERFSAQQFPDLHSELNLSSLELGDSALYFCASSVAWTGSTGELFFGEGSRLTVL.

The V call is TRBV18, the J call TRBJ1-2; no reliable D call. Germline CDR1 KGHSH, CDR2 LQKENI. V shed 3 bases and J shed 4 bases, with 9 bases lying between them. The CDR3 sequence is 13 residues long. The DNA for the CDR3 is TGTGCCAGCTCACCGGGCAGGCCCTATGGCTACACCTTC. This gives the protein CASSPGRPYGYTF.

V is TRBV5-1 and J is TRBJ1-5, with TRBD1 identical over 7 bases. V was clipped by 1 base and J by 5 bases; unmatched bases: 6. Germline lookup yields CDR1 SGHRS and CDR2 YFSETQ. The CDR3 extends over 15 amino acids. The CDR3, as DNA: TGCGCCAGCAGCTTGACAGGGGAGGTCTATCAGCCCCAGCATTTT. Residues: CASSLTGEVYQPQHF.

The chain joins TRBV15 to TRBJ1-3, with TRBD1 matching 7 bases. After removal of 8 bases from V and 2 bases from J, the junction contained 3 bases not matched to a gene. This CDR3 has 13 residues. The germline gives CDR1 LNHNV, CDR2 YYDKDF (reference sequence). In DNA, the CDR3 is TGTGCCACCTCTGGGACAGCTGGAAACACCATATATTTT. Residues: CATSGTAGNTIYF. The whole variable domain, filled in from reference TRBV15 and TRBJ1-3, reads DAMVIQNPRYQVTQFGKPVTLSCSQTLNHNVMYWYQQKSSQAPKLLFHYYDKDFNNEADTPDNFQSRRPNTSFCFLDIRSPGLGDTAMYLCATSGTAGNTIYFGEGSWLTVV.

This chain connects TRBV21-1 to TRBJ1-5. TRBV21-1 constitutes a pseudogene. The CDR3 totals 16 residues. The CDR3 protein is CASSKRRGGGNQPQHF. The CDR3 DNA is TGTGCCAGCAGCAAACGCCGGGGGGGAGGAAATCAGCCCCAGCATTTT.

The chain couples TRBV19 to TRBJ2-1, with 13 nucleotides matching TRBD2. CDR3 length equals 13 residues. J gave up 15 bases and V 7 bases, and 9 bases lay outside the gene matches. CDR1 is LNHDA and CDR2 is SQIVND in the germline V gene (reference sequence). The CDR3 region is CASTRTSGSVRFF. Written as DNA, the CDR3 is TGTGCCAGTACCCGGACTAGCGGGAGTGTGAGGTTCTTC. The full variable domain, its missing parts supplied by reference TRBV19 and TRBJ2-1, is DGGITQSPKYLFRKEGQNVTLSCEQNLNHDAMYWYRQDPGQGLRLIYYSQIVNDFQKGDIAEGYSVSREKKESFPLTVTSAQKNPTAFYLCASTRTSGSVRFFGPGTRLTVL.

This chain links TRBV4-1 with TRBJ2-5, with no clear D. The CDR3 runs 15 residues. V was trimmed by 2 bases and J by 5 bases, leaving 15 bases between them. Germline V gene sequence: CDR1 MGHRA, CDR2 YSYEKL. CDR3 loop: CASSQLLSGRETQYF. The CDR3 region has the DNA TGCGCCAGCAGCCAACTTCTCTCGGGTCGGGAGACCCAGTACTTC.

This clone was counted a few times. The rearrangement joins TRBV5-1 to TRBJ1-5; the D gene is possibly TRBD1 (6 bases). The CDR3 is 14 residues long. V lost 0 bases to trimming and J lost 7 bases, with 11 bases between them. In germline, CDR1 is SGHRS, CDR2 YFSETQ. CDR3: CASSLETGTQPQHF. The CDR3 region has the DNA TGCGCCAGCAGCTTGGAAACAGGGACGCAGCCCCAGCATTTT.

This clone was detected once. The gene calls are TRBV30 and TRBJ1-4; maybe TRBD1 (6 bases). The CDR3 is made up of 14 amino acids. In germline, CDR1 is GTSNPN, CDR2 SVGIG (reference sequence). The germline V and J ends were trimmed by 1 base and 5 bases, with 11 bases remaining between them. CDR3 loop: CAWSARTVNEKLFF. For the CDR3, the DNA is TGTGCCTGGAGTGCCAGGACAGTGAATGAAAAACTGTTTTTT.

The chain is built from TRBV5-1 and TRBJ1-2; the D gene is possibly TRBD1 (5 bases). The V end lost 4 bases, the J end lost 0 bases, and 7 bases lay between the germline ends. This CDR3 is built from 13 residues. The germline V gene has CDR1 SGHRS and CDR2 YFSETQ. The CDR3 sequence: CASSVTANYGYTF. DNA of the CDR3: TGCGCCAGCAGCGTGACAGCTAACTATGGCTACACCTTC.

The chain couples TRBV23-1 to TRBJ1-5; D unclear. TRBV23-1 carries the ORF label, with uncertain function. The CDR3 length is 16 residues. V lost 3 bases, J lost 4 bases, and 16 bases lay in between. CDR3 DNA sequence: TGCGCCAGCAGTCATCCACGGCCCGACTGGAATCAGCCCCAGCATTTT. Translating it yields CASSHPRPDWNQPQHF.

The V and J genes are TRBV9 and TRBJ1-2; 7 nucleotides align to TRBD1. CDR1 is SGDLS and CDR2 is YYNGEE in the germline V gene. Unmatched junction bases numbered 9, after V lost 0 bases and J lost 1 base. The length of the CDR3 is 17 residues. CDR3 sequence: CASSVAWGAGGNYGYTF. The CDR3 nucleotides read TGTGCCAGCAGCGTAGCTTGGGGGGCAGGGGGTAACTATGGCTACACCTTC.

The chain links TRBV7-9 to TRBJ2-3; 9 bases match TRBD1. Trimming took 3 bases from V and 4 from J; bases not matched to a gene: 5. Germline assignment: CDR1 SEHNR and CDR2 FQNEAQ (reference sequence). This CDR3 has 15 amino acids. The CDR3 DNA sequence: TGTGCCAGCAGCTTGGGACAGGGTAATGCAGATACGCAGTATTTT. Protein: CASSLGQGNADTQYF.

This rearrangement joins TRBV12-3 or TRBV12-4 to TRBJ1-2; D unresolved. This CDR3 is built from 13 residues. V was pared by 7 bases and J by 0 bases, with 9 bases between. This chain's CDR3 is CASIVGANYGYTF. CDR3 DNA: TGTGCCAGCATAGTCGGAGCTAACTATGGCTACACCTTC.